This entry is about one TCR beta chain. This clonotype has ten or more counts. The clone's antigen remains unknown. The record has no base qualities; no much larger clone is one base away. The entry originates in a study of T cells in Graves' hyperthyroidism and ophthalmopathy (dated by TCRdb to the late 2010s). For the study in its entirety: Peripheral blood samples were taken at initial diagnosis, before any treatment was given. TCR V-J signatures able to tell the groups apart were searched for in a discovery cohort of 90 to 100 patients, of whom more than 40 had Graves' ophthalmopathy and about 55 had stable Graves' hyperthyroidism. An independent validation cohort of around 20 hyperthyroidism patients and approximately 17 patients who later progressed to ophthalmopathy tested prospective prediction of ophthalmopathy. The 100 discovery patients were randomly split 7:3 into training and test sets. In addition, the study compared T-cell repertoires in thyroid tissue and in blood from six Graves' hyperthyroidism patients. After sampling, hyperthyroidism patients received methimazole starting at 30 mg daily, and ophthalmopathy patients received high-dose intravenous methylprednisolone. According to the paper, TCR Vbeta CDR3 sequencing was carried out on around 140 peripheral blood samples, which came from about 45 ophthalmopathy, roughly 75 hyperthyroidism and 17 progressor patients.

General findings and caveats noted by the study authors: Sample size was not statistically predetermined, and blinding of investigators to group allocation was not performed. Ophthalmopathy was separated from stable hyperthyroidism by a 13 V-J signature model, with over 85% sensitivity and about 81% specificity obtained in cross-validation and 80%/75% obtained in testing. In validation, the model predicted progression to ophthalmopathy a median of 6.5 months before onset, with over 55% sensitivity and roughly 77% specificity. Most expanded thyroid clonotypes (frequency above 0.001) were also found in blood, which suggests that blood repertoires may mirror thyroid immune responses.

From the cysteine through the phenylalanine, the CDR3 covers 13 amino acids. Only the CDR3 part of the read is kept: 39 bases, read in frame from the first base. Deletion took 8 bases off V and 0 bases off J, with a span of 5 bases between the germline ends. The germline V gene specifies MNHNS as CDR1 and SASEGT as CDR2. Ophthalmopathy patients had moderately to severely active disease, Clinical Activity Score of at least 3, NOSPECS grade of at least 4, and duration under 3 months. Exclusion was applied to patients with uncontrolled infections, other autoimmune diseases, pregnancy or lactation. Diagnoses were based on clinical symptoms, serum thyroxine and TRAb, thyroid ultrasound and orbital computed tomography. PBMCs were separated from 10 ml of fresh peripheral blood using Ficoll-Paque density gradient centrifugation. Total RNA was extracted with Trizol reagent, and quality was checked on an Agilent 2100 Bioanalyzer.

The TCR beta CDR3 regions were amplified from the RNA transcripts. The first round of RT-PCR for the TCR CDR3 was performed with the HTBI primer set and the Qiagen OneStep RT-PCR kit. A second multiplex PCR round built the libraries, followed by size selection and purification. Sequencing of the libraries was done on an Illumina HiSeq2000 using paired-end 100 bp reads. As for how the authors treated the data: SOAPnuke was used to process the raw data, with reads discarded if the reads contained adapters or uncalled bases, had a mean Phred below 15, or lacked an exact constant-primer or identifier match. High-quality paired reads were merged with COPE v1.2.5, and unique nucleotide sequences were defined as clonotypes. MiTCR v1.1 was used to align clonotypes to the IMGT TRBV, TRBD and TRBJ reference segments. The analysis included only V-J combinations with a frequency above 0.0001, which together covered 99.2% of the repertoires. A TCS score was defined as the ratio of F50 (clonal expansion) to E x V (chaos), with BLOSUM62-based TCRdist applied between CDR3 peptides within each V-J. Welch's t-statistics and random forest reduced around 550 V-J features to 10 to 15, which were used in a naive Bayes classifier (R e1071). TCRdb took the public reads, trimmed them with fastp at Q25, ran MiXCR for clone calling and kept in-frame beta chains. All rows with the same CDR3 protein become a single entry with the most common DNA and genes. The V and J calls were determined by TCRdb, not by the authors. The sample includes approximately 380,000 distinct CDR3 sequences, with roughly 18% observed a single time. Clones ranked in the top ten supply 35% to 45% of the sample.

The sequencing sample was made of blood. This sequence uses TRBV6-1 and TRBJ2-6; the D segment cannot be called with confidence. This receptor was identified in a man aged 18 to 30 with Graves' ophthalmopathy. The CDR3 corresponds to CASSSSGANVLTF. The nucleotide sequence reads as follows: TGTGCCAGCTCAAGCTCTGGGGCCAACGTCCTGACTTTC.